The T cell receptor (beta chain) described here comes from a study of CD8 T cells in ankylosing spondylitis. General observations from the study: Prior literature has documented some motif variants in synovial fluid and blood from reactive arthritis. Disease-linked clones reportedly concentrated significantly in matched ankylosing spondylitis synovial fluid. Several highly homologous variants made up a TCR beta motif, and this motif appeared characteristic of ankylosing spondylitis blood. In peripheral blood, disease-linked CD8+ clones occurred at relatively low frequencies.

This CDR3 has 11 amino acids. Germline lookup yields CDR1 SEHNR and CDR2 FQNEAQ (reference sequence). A remark on this clonotype: As yet, its antigen is unknown. This clone may be a read error of a much larger clone one base away.

Molecular-barcoded quantitative 5'-RACE produced these TCR beta libraries. MiXCR, applied by TCRdb to the 5' RACE reads, yields one record per CDR3 protein. The sample holds about 220,000 distinct CDR3 sequences; approximately 7.3% are singletons and the top ten take 13% to 15%. V and J are TRBV7-9 and TRBJ2-1; no clear D gene. The DNA matches TRBJ2-7 better at its end, which makes the J call doubtful. Material: blood, either unsorted or a sorted T cell fraction (not recorded which). The clonotype was recovered from a male donor with ankylosing spondylitis. CDR3 nucleotides: TGTGCCAGCGGACCTTGGCATGAGCAGTACTTC. It specifies CASGPWHEQYF.